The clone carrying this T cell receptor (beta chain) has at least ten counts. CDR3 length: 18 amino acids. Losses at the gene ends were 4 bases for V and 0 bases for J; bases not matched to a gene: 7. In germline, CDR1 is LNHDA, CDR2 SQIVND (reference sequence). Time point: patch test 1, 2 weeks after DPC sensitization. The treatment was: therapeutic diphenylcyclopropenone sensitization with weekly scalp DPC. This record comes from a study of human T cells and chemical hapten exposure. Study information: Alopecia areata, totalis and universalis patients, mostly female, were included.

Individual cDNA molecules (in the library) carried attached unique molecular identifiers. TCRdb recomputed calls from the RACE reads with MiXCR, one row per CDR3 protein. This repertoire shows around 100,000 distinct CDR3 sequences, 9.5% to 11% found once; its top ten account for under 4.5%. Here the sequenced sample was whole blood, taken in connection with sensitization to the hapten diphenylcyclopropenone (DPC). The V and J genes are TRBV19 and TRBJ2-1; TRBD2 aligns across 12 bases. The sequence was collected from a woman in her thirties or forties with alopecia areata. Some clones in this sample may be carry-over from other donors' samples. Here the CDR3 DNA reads TGTGCCAGTAGTACTGGACTAGCGGGATCTTCCTCCTACAATGAGCAGTTCTTC. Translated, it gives CASSTGLAGSSSYNEQFF.